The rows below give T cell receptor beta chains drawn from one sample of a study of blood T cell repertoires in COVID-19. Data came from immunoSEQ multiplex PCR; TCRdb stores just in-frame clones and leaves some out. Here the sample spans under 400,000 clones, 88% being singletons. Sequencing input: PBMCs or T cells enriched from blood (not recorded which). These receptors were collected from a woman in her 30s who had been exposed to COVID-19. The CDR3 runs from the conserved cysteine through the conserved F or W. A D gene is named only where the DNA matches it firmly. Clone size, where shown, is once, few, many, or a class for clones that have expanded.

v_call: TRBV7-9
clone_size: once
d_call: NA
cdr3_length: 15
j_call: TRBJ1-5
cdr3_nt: TGTGCCAGCAGCTTGCAAGGGCCCAGGGATCAGCCCCAGCATTTT
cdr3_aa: CASSLQGPRDQPQHF

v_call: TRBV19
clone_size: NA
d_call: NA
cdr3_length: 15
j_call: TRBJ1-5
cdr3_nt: TGTGCCAGTAGACCCCCGGGACACCTCAATCAGCCCCAGCATTTT
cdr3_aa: CASRPPGHLNQPQHF

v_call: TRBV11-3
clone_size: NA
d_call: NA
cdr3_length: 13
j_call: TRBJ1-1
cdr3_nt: TGTGCCAGCAGCCCCCATAACCGCGGTGGAGCTTTCTTT
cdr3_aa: CASSPHNRGGAFF

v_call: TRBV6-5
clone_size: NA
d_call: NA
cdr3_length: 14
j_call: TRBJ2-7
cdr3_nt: TGTGCCAGCAGTTACGAAGGGAGACGCTACGAGCAGTACTTC
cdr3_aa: CASSYEGRRYEQYF

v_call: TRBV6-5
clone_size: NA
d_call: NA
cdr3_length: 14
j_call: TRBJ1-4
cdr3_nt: TGTGCCAGCAGGTCCCACGGGACTAATGAAAAACTGTTTTTT
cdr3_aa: CASRSHGTNEKLFF

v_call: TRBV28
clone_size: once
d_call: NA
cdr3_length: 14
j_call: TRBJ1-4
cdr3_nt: TGTGCCAGCAGGGTACCAGGGGCAGGGGAAAAACTGTTTTTT
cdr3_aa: CASRVPGAGEKLFF

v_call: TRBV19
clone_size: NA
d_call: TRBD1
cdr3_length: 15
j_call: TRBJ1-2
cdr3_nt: TGTGCCAGTAGTGAAACTAGGGGGCACGGCTATGGCTACACCTTC
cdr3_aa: CASSETRGHGYGYTF

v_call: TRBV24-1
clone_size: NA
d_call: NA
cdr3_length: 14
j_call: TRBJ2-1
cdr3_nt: TGTGCCACCATGGGCCAGGTCCCCTACAATGAGCAGTTCTTC
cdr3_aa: CATMGQVPYNEQFF

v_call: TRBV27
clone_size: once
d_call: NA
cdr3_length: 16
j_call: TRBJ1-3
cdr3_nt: TGTGCCAGCAGTTCACGGACAGAAGCCTCTGGAAACACCATATATTTT
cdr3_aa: CASSSRTEASGNTIYF

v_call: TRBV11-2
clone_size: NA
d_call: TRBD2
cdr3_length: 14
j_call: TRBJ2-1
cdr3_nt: TGTGCCAGCAGGCCTAGCGGGAGCAACAATGAGCAGTTCTTC
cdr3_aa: CASRPSGSNNEQFF

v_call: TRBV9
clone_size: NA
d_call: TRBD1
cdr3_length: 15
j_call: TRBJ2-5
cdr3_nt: TGTGCCAGCAGCGTAGGGACAGGGCAACAAGAGACCCAGTACTTC
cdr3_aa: CASSVGTGQQETQYF

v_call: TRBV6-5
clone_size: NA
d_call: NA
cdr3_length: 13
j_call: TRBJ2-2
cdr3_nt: TGTGCCAGCCTGGAGCGGTACACCGGGGAGCTGTTTTTT
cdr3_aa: CASLERYTGELFF

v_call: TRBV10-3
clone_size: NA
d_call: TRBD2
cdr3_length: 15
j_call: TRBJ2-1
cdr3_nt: TGTGCCATCAGCCCGACTAGCGGGAAGGAAGGGGAGCAGTTCTTC
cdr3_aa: CAISPTSGKEGEQFF

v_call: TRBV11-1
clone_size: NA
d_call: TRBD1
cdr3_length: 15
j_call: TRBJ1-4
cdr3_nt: TGTGCCAGCAGCTCGCGACAGGGGAATAATGAAAAACTGTTTTTT
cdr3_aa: CASSSRQGNNEKLFF

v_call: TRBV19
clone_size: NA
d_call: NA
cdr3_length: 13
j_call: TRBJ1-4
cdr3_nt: TGTGCCAGTAGTTGGGGGCAAGTTGAAAAACTGTTTTTT
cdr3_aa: CASSWGQVEKLFF

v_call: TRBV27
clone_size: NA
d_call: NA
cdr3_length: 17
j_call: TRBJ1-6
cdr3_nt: TGTGCCAGCACATGGGAGGGAGGATTCTCTGGGGGCTCACCCCTCCACTTT
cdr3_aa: CASTWEGGFSGGSPLHF

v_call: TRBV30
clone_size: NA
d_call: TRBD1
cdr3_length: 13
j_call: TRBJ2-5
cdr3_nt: TGTGCCTGGAGTGGGGACAGGGCGGAGACCCAGTACTTC
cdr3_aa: CAWSGDRAETQYF

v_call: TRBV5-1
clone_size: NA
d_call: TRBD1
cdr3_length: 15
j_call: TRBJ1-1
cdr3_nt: TGCGCCAGCGACCGGACAGGCAACGGGAACACTGAAGCTTTCTTT
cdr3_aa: CASDRTGNGNTEAFF

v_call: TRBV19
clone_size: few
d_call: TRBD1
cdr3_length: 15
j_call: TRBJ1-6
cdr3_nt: TGTGCCAGTAGCTCAACCGGACAGGGGAGTTCACCCCTCCACTTT
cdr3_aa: CASSSTGQGSSPLHF

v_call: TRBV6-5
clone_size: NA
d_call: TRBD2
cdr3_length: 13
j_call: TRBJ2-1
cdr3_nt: TGTGCCAGCAAGGTAGCGGGACTCGATGAGCAGTTCTTC
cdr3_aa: CASKVAGLDEQFF

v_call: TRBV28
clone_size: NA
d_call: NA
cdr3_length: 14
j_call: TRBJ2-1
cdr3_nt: TGTGCCAGCAGTTTAAGGGGATCCTACAATGAGCAGTTCTTC
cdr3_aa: CASSLRGSYNEQFF

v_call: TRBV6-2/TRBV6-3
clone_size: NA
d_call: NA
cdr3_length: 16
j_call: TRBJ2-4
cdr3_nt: TGTGCCAGCAGTTATCTAGGGAGGTCCGGCAAAAACATTCAGTACTTC
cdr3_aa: CASSYLGRSGKNIQYF

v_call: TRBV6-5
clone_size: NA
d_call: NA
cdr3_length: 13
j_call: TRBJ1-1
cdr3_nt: TGTGCCAGCAGTACAGGGTTTGGCACTGAAGCTTTCTTT
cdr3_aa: CASSTGFGTEAFF

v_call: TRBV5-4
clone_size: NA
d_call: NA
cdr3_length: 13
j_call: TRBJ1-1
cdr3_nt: TGTGCCAGCAGCTTGGCGTCCTACACTGAAGCTTTCTTT
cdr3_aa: CASSLASYTEAFF

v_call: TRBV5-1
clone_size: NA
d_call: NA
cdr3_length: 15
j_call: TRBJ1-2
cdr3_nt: TGCGCCAGCAGCTTGGTGGACAGAAACGAATATGGCTACACCTTC
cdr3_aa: CASSLVDRNEYGYTF

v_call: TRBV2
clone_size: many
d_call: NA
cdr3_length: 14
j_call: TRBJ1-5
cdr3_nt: TGTGCCAGCAGTGAACTCGGGGTCAATCAGCCCCAGCATTTT
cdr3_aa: CASSELGVNQPQHF

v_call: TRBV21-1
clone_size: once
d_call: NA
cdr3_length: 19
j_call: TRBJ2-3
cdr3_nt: TGTGCCAGCAGCAAAGCTGGACTAGCGGGAGGGCCCGGCACAGATACGCAGTATTTT
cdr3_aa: CASSKAGLAGGPGTDTQYF

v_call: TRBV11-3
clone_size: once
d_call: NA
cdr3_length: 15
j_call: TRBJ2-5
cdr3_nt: TGTGCCAGCAGCTTAGCCTCACACAGGGAAGAGACCCAGTACTTC
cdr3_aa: CASSLASHREETQYF

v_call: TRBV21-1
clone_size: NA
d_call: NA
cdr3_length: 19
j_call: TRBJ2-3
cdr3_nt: TGTGCCAGCGGGTTCCGGGGACTAGCGGGAGTTGGGCCAGCAGATACGCAGTATTTT
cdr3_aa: CASGFRGLAGVGPADTQYF

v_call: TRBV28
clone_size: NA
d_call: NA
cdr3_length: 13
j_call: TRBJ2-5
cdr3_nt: TGTGCCAGCAGGTCGGGAGGGGGCGAGACCCAGTACTTC
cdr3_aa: CASRSGGGETQYF

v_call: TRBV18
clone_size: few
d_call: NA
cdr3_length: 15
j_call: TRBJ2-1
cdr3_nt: TGTGCCAGCTCACCAAACAGGGACTCCTACAATGAGCAGTTCTTC
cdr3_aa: CASSPNRDSYNEQFF

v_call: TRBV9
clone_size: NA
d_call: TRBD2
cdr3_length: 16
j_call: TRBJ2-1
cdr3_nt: TGTGCCAGCAGCGCCGGGACTAGCGGGCCCTACAATGAGCAGTTCTTC
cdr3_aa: CASSAGTSGPYNEQFF

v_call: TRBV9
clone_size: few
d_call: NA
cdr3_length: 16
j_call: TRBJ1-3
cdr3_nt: TGTGCCAGCAGCCCAAGGGGATGGGCCTCCGGAAACACCATATATTTT
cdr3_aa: CASSPRGWASGNTIYF

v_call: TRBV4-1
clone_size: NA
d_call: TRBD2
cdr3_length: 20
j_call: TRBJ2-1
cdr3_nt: TGCGCCAGCAGCCATCCAGGGACTAGCGGGAGGGCGAGCTCCTACAATGAGCAGTTCTTC
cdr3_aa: CASSHPGTSGRASSYNEQFF

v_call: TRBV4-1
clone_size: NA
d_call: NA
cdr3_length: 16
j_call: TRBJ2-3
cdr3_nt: TGCGCCAGCAGCGGGGGACACAATATCTTCGCAGATACGCAGTATTTT
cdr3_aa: CASSGGHNIFADTQYF

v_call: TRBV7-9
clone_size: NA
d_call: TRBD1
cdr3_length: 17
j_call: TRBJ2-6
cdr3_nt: TGTGCCAGCAGCATGGGACAGGGGGCCGGTGGGGCCAACGTCCTGACTTTC
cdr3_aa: CASSMGQGAGGANVLTF

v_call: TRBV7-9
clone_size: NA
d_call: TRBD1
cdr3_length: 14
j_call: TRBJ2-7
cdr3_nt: TGTGCCAGCAGCCCCCGACAGGGTTCCTACGAGCAGTACTTC
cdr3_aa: CASSPRQGSYEQYF

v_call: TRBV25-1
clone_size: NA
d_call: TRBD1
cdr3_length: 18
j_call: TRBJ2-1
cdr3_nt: TGTGCCAGCAGCCAAGCCCCTCGACAGGGAAGCTCCTACAATGAGCAGTTCTTC
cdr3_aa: CASSQAPRQGSSYNEQFF

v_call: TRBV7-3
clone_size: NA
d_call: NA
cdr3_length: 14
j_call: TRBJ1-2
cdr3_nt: TGTGCCAGCAGCTTAGGGCCAGGGTTTTACGGCTACACCTTC
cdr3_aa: CASSLGPGFYGYTF

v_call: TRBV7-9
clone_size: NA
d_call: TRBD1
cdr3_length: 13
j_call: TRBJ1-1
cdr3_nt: TGTGCCAGCAGCCCAGGGGGGTACACTGAAGCTTTCTTT
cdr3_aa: CASSPGGYTEAFF

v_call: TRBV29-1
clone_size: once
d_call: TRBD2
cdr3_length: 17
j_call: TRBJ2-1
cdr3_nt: TGCAGCGTTGAAGGACTAGCGCCAAACCCCTCCTACAATGAGCAGTTCTTC
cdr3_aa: CSVEGLAPNPSYNEQFF

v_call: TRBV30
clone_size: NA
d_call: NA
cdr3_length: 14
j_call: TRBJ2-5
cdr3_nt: TGTGCCTGGAGACCCGGGGGGCGAAGGGAGACCCAGTACTTC
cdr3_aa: CAWRPGGRRETQYF

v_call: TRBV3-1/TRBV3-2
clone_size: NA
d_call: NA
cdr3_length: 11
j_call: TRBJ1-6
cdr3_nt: TGTGCCAGCAGTGGAGATTCACCCCTCCACTTT
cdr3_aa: CASSGDSPLHF

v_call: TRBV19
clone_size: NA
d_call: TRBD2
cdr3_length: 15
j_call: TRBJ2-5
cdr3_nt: TGTGCCAGTACCCCCCGGACTAGCGATGTCGAGACCCAGTACTTC
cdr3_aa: CASTPRTSDVETQYF

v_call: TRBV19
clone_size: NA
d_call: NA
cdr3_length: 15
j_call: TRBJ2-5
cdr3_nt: TGTGCCAGTAGTATATGGGCGGAGACCGGAGGGACCCAGTACTTC
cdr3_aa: CASSIWAETGGTQYF

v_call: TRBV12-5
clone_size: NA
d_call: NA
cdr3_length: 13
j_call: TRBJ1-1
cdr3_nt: TGTGCTAGTGGTTTGGCCGGGAGCACTGAAGCTTTCTTT
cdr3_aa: CASGLAGSTEAFF

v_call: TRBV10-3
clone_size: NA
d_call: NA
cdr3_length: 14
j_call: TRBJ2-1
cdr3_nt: TGTGCCATCAGCTACAGGGAACAGGCCAATGAGCAGTTCTTC
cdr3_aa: CAISYREQANEQFF

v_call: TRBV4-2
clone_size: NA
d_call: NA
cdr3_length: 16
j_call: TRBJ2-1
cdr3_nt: TGTGCCAGCAGCCACACGGGGGCGGGAGTCGCCGATGAGCAGTTCTTC
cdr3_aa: CASSHTGAGVADEQFF

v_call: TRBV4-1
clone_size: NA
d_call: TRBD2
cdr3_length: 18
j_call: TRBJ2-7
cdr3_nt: TGCGCCAGCAGCCAACCCACCCCGGGACTAGCGGGCAACTACGAGCAGTACTTC
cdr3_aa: CASSQPTPGLAGNYEQYF

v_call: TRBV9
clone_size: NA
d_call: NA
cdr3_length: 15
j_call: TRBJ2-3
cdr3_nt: TGTGCCAGCAGCGTCTCAGCGGTGGACACAGATACGCAGTATTTT
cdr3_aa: CASSVSAVDTDTQYF

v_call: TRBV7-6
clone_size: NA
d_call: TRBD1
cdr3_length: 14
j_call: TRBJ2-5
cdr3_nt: TGTGCCAGCAGCGCCAGGACAGGGTCAGAGACCCAGTACTTC
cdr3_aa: CASSARTGSETQYF

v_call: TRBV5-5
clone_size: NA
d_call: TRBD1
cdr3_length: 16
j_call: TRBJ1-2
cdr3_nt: TGTGCCAGCAGCCCATTAGACAGGGGGTGGTACTATGGCTACACCTTC
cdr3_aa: CASSPLDRGWYYGYTF

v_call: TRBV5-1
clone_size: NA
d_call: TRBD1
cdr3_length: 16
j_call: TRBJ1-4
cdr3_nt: TGCGCCAGCAGCTCTGGACAGGGGGGAACTAATGAAAAACTGTTTTTT
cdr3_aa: CASSSGQGGTNEKLFF

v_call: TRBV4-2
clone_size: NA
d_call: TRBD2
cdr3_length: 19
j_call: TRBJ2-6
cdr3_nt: TGTGCCAGCAGCCAAGAGGGACTAGCGGGAGCCTCTGGGGCCAACGTCCTGACTTTC
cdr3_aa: CASSQEGLAGASGANVLTF